The 5 T cell receptor beta chains below come from one sample, sequenced in a study of naive and memory T cell subsets. Notes on the study in general: Especially in CD8 cells, naive repertoires contained a few larger clonotypes, possibly CD45RA-re-expressing memory cells.

Two oligonucleotides, mixed equimolar, formed the beta constant-region primer covering TRBC1 and TRBC2. Ligated cDNA was amplified by four rounds of PCR with nested alpha and beta constant-region primers and SP2. Each CDR3 protein gets one entry after TCRdb re-called the UMI-ligation and nested PCR reads with MiXCR. The data show about 99,000 distinct CDR3 sequences, with roughly 15% seen just once and about 3% held by the top ten. No antigen has been assigned to these receptors. Sequencing was performed on naive CD8+ T cells from blood. Receptors were obtained from a human donor in good health.

This clonotype was seen ten or more times. CDR3 nucleotide sequence: TGTGCCAGCAGTCGGTCAACAATATCCTATAACAATGAGCAGTTCTTC. Translation gives CASSRSTISYNNEQFF. This chain connects TRBV6-6 to TRBJ2-1; no definite D call. The CDR3 sequence is 16 residues long. The ends were cut back, 5 bases at V and 5 bases at J, with 19 bases in the middle. Germline V gene lookup returns CDR1 MNHNY and CDR2 SVGAGI (reference sequence).

In this sample, this clonotype turned up many times. CDR3 loop: CASSTLPPGRNFYGYTF. In DNA form, the CDR3 reads TGTGCCAGCAGCACCCTCCCCCCCGGACGGAATTTCTATGGCTACACCTTC. The rearrangement joins TRBV7-9 to TRBJ1-2; D uncertain. Trimming removed 5 bases from V and 4 bases from J, with 23 bases in between. CDR3 length: 17 residues. Germline V gene data show CDR1 as SEHNR and CDR2 as FQNEAQ (reference sequence).

This clonotype has ten or more counts. V is TRBV7-2 and J is TRBJ2-1, with 7 nucleotides matching TRBD2. The J segment lost 0 bases and the V segment lost 4 bases, leaving 12 bases of the junction unmatched. The CDR3 covers 18 residues. The germline gives CDR1 SGHTA, CDR2 FQGNSA. The CDR3 DNA follows: TGTGCCAGCAGCTCCATCGCTCAGCGGGGACGCTCCTACAATGAGCAGTTCTTC. This encodes CASSSIAQRGRSYNEQFF.

The genes are TRBV7-2 and TRBJ2-3, with D uncertain. Trimming shortened V by 1 base and J by 4 bases, and 15 bases separated the two germline ends. Per germline, CDR1 SGHTA and CDR2 FQGNSA. The CDR3 totals 16 residues. The CDR3 DNA follows: TGTGCCAGCAGCTTAGTGGAGTGGGATAGTCCAGATACGCAGTATTTT. Protein sequence: CASSLVEWDSPDTQYF.

This clonotype occurred once. The chain combines TRBV11-2 with TRBJ2-7, with 11 bases identical to TRBD2. The junction had 12 bases not matched to a gene; V was cut back by 3 bases and J by 5 bases. The CDR3 has 17 amino acids. Germline CDR1 reads SGHAT; CDR2 reads FQNNGV. This chain's CDR3 is CASSFSGDGTSGNEQYF. The CDR3 DNA reads TGTGCCAGCAGCTTTTCAGGAGACGGGACTAGCGGAAACGAGCAGTACTTC. The entire variable domain, with the rest obtained from reference TRBV11-2 and TRBJ2-7, is as follows: EAGVAQSPRYKIIEKRQSVAFWCNPISGHATLYWYQQILGQGPKLLIQFQNNGVVDDSQLPKDRFSAERLKGVDSTLKIQPAKLEDSAVYLCASSFSGDGTSGNEQYFGPGTRLTVT.